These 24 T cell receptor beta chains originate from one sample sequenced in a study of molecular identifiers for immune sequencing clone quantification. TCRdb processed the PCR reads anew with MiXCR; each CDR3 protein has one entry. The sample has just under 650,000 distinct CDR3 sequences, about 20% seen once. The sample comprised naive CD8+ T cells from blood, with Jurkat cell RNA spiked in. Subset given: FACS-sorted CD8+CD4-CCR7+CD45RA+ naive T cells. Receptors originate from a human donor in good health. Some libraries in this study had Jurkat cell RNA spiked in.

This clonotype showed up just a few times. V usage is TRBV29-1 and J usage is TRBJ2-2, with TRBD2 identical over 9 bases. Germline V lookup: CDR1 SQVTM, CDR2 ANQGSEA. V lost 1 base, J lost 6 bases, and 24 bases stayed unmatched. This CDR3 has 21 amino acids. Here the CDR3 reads CSVEGRARPSYSGRGAGELFF. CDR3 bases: TGCAGCGTTGAAGGGCGGGCGCGTCCCTCCTATAGCGGGAGAGGGGCCGGGGAGCTGTTTTTT.

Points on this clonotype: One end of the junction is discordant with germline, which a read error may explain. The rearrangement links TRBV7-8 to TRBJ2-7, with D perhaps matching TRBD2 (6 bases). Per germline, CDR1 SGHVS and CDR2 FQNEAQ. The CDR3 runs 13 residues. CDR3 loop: CASSGGKSYEQHF. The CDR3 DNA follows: TGTGCCAGCAGCGGGGGGAAATCCTACGAGCAGCACTTC.

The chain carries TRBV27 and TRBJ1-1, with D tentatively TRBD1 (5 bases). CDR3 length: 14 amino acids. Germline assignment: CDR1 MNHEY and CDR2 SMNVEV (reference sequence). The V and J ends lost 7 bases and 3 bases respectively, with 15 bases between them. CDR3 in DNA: TGTGCCAGCATGATACGGGGCTGGGACACTGAAGCTTTCTTT. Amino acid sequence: CASMIRGWDTEAFF.

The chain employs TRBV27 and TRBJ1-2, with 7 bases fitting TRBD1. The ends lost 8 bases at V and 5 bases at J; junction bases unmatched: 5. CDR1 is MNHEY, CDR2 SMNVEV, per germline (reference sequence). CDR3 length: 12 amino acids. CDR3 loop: CASYTGAYGYTF. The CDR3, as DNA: TGTGCCAGCTATACAGGGGCGTATGGCTACACCTTC.

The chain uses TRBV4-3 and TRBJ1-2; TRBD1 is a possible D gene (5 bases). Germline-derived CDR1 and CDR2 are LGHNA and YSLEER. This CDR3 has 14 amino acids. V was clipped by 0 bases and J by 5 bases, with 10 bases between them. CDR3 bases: TGCGCCAGCAGCCAAGAGATGGGGGATTATGGCTACACCTTC. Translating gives CASSQEMGDYGYTF.

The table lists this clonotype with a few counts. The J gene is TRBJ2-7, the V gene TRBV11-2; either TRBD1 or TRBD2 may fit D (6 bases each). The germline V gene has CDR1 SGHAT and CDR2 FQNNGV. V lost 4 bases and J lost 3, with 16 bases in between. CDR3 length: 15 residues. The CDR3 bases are TGTGCCAGCAGCTCGGGGGCGTGGGGAAGCTACGAGCAGTACTTC. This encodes CASSSGAWGSYEQYF.

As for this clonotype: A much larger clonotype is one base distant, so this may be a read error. In DNA, the CDR3 is TGCAGCATTGACCACCCGGGACTAGCGGGCGATGAGCAGTTCTTC. It yields the protein CSIDHPGLAGDEQFF. The gene calls are TRBV29-1 and TRBJ2-1, with 12 nucleotides matching TRBD2. This CDR3 spans 15 amino acids. Germline CDR1 reads SQVTM; CDR2 reads ANQGSEA.

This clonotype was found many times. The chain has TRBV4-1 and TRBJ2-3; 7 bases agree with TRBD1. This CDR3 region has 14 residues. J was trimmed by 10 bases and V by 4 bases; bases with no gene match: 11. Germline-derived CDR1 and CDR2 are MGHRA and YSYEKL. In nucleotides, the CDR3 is TGCGCCAGCAGCCCGGACGTCCAGGGGGTGCCGCAGTATTTT. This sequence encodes CASSPDVQGVPQYF.

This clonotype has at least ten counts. CDR3 sequence (DNA): TGTGCCAGCAGCTTAGTGTCGGGAAGTGAGCAGTTCTTC. Protein sequence: CASSLVSGSEQFF. This sequence joins TRBV7-2 and TRBJ2-1, with D possibly being TRBD2 (5 bases). Germline CDR1 is SGHTA and CDR2 is FQGNSA. This CDR3 region has 13 residues. V lost 1 base to trimming and J lost 9 bases, with 10 bases between them. Full variable domain (missing parts from reference TRBV7-2 and TRBJ2-1): GAGVSQSPSNKVTEKGKDVELRCDPISGHTALYWYRQSLGQGLEFLIYFQGNSAPDKSGLPSDRFSAERTGGSVSTLTIQRTQQEDSAVYLCASSLVSGSEQFFGPGTRLTVL.

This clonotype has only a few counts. The CDR3 spells CASRLAGGVGSYNEQFF. The CDR3 nucleotides read TGTGCCAGTAGGCTAGCGGGGGGGGTCGGATCCTACAATGAGCAGTTCTTC. The rearrangement uses TRBV6-5 and TRBJ2-1, with TRBD2 identical over 12 bases. CDR3 length: 17 residues. Trimming cost V 9 bases and J 1 base; bases outside gene matches: 10. CDR1 is MNHEY and CDR2 is SVGAGI in the germline V gene.

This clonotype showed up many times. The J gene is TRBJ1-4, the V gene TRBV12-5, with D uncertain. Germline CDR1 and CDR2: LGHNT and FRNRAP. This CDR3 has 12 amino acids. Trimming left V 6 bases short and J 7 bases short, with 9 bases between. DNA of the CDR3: TGTGCTAGTGGCCGGGCGGGTGAAAAACTGTTTTTT. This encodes CASGRAGEKLFF. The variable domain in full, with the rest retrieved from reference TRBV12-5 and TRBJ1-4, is DARVTQTPRHKVTEMGQEVTMRCQPILGHNTVFWYRQTMMQGLELLAYFRNRAPLDDSGMPKDRFSAEMPDATLATLKIQPSEPRDSAVYFCASGRAGEKLFFGSGTQLSVL.

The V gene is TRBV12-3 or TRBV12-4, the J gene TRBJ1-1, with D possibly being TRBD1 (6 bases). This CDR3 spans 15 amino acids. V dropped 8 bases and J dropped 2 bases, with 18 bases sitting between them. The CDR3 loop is CASGPLRGGNTEAFF. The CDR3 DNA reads TGTGCCAGCGGTCCCCTAAGGGGGGGTAACACTGAAGCTTTCTTT.

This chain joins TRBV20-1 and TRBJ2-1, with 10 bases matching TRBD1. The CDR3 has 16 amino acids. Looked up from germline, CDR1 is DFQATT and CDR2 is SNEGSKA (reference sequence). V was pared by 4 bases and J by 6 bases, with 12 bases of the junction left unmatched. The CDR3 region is CSAKSVGQGSVNEQFF. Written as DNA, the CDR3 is TGCAGTGCTAAATCCGTGGGACAGGGGTCTGTCAATGAGCAGTTCTTC.

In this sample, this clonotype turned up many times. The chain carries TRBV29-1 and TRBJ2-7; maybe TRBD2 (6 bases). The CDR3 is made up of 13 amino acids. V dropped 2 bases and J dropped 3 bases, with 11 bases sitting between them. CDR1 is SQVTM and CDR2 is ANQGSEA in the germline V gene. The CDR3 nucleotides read TGCAGCGTTGAAACTGGGGAGGACTACGAGCAGTACTTC. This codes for CSVETGEDYEQYF.

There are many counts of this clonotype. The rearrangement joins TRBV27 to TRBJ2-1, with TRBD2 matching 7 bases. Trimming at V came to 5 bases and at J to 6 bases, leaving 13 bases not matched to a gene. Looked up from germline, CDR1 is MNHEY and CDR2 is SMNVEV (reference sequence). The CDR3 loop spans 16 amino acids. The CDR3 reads CASSPVGGGEGNEQFF. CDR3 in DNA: TGTGCCAGCAGTCCCGTGGGTGGAGGGGAGGGCAATGAGCAGTTCTTC.

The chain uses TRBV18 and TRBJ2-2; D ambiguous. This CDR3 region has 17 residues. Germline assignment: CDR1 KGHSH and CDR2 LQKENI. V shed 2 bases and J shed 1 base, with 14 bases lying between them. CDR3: CASSPFGRHENTGELFF. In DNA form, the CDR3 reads TGTGCCAGCTCACCATTCGGGCGGCACGAGAACACCGGGGAGCTGTTTTTT. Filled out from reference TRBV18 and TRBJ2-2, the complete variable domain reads NAGVMQNPRHLVRRRGQEARLRCSPMKGHSHVYWYRQLPEEGLKFMVYLQKENIIDESGMPKERFSAEFPKEGPSILRIQQVVRGDSAAYFCASSPFGRHENTGELFFGEGSRLTVL.

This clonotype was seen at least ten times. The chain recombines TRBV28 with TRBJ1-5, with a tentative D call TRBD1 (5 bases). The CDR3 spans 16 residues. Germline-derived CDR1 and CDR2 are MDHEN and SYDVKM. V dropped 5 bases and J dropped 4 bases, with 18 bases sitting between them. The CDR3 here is CASSITLSGGNQPQHF. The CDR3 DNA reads TGTGCCAGCAGTATCACCCTTTCTGGGGGGAATCAGCCCCAGCATTTT.

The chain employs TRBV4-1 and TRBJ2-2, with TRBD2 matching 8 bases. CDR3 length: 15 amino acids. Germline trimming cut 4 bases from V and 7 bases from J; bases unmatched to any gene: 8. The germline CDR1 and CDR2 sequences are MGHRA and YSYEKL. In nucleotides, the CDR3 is TGCGCCAGCAGCCTTTCAGCGGGGGCGGGCGGGGAGCTGTTTTTT. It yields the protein CASSLSAGAGGELFF.

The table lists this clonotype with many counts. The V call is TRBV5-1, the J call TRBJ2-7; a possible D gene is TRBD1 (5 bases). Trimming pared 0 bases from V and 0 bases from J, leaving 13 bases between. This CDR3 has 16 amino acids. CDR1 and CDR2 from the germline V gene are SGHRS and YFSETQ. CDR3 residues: CASSLGRGRDSYEQYF. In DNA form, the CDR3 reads TGCGCCAGCAGCTTGGGAAGGGGCCGCGACTCCTACGAGCAGTACTTC.

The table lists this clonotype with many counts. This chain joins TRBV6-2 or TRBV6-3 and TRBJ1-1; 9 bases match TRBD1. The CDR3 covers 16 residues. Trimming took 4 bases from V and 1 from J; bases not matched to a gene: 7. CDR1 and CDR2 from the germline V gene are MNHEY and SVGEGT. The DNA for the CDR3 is TGTGCCAGCAGTTCCTCTCCGGGACAGGGGAACACTGAAGCTTTCTTT. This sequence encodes CASSSSPGQGNTEAFF.

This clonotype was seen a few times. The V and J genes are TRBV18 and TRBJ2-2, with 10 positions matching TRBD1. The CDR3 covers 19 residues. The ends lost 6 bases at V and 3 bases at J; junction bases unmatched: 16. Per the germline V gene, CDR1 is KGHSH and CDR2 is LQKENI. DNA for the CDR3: TGTGCCAGCTCCCCAGTGACCGGACAGGGGGACCTTTACACCGGGGAGCTGTTTTTT. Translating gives CASSPVTGQGDLYTGELFF.

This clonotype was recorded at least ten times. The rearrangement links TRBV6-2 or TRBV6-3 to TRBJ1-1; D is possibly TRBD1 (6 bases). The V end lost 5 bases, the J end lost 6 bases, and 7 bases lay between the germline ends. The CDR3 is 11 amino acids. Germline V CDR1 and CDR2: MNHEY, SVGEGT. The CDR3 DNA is TGTGCCAGCAGTGGGGGCGCTGAAGCTTTCTTT. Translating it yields CASSGGAEAFF.

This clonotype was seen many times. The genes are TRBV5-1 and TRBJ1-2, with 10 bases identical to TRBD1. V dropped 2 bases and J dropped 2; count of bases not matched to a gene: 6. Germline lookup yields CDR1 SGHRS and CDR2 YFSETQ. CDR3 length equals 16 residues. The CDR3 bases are TGCGCCAGCAGCTTTCGACAGGGGGCGAACAACTATGGCTACACCTTC. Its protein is CASSFRQGANNYGYTF.

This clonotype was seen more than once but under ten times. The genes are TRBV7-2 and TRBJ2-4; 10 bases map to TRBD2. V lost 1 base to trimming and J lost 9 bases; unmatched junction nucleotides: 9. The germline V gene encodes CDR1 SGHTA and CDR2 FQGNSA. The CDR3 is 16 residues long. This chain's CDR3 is CASSLEAGGPSGIQYF. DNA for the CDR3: TGTGCCAGCAGCTTAGAAGCGGGAGGGCCGTCGGGCATTCAGTACTTC.